A selection of T cell receptor beta chains follows, all from one sample in a study of OX40 agonist ivuxolimab in advanced cancers. Libraries were prepared by immunoSEQ multiplex PCR; TCRdb keeps only in-frame clonotypes and omits some of them. The sample gives 70,000 to 90,000 clones, roughly 90% of which show up once; about 0.4% is in the top ten. The sequencing here drew on CD4+ or CD8+ T cells sorted from blood, taken in a trial of the OX40 agonist ivuxolimab. Every receptor here comes from an adult with an advanced solid tumor such as melanoma, head and neck, liver or kidney cancer. Each CDR3 is given with its conserved first and last residue. D genes are given only for firm matches. Size is stated for part of the rows, as once, few or many counts, or as a class when the clone is expanded.

d_call j_call cdr3_length clone_size v_call cdr3_nt cdr3_aa
. TRBJ2-5 14 . TRBV19 TGTGCCAGTAGTGTGGGGGGCCCCAAAGAGACCCAGTACTTC CASSVGGPKETQYF
. TRBJ1-2 12 . TRBV30 TGTGCCTGGAGCCGGGGCCTTGATGGCTACACCTTC CAWSRGLDGYTF
. TRBJ1-5 13 . TRBV7-8 TGTGCCAGCAGCTTGGCTCCTAGGCAGCCCCAGCATTTT CASSLAPRQPQHF
. TRBJ2-2 16 . TRBV5-6 TGTGCCAGCAGCTTGGTGGCGGGTCTGGGCACCGGGGAGCTGTTTTTT CASSLVAGLGTGELFF
TRBD2 TRBJ2-7 15 . TRBV27 TGTGCCAGCAGTACCAGTGGACTAGCGGGGGTCGAGCAGTACTTC CASSTSGLAGVEQYF
. TRBJ2-3 13 . TRBV2 TGTGCCAGCACCAGGGACTTCACAGATACGCAGTATTTT CASTRDFTDTQYF
. TRBJ1-5 14 . TRBV6-1 TGTGCCAGCAGTAACCAGGGCCAGAATCAGCCCCAGCATTTT CASSNQGQNQPQHF
. TRBJ2-2 13 . TRBV7-2 TGTGCCAGCAGCTTAGAGGCAGTCGGGGAGCTGTTTTTT CASSLEAVGELFF
TRBD1 TRBJ1-3 16 . TRBV9 TGTGCCAGCAGCGTATCGCCGACAGGGGCTGGAAACACCATATATTTT CASSVSPTGAGNTIYF
TRBD1 TRBJ2-7 15 . TRBV18 TGTGCCAGCTCACCGCCTTCACCACAGGGGTACGAGCAGTACTTC CASSPPSPQGYEQYF
. TRBJ2-7 11 . TRBV29-1 TGCAGCGTTGAGGGTCCCTACGAGCAGTACTTC CSVEGPYEQYF
. TRBJ2-5 16 once TRBV5-5 TGTGCCAGCAGCTCCTCGGGGGACTGGAACCAAGAGACCCAGTACTTC CASSSSGDWNQETQYF
. TRBJ2-3 16 . TRBV18 TGTGCCAGCTCACCCATGGGCGTGGGGGGCACAGATACGCAGTATTTT CASSPMGVGGTDTQYF
. TRBJ2-7 16 once TRBV5-1 TGCGCCAGCAGCTTCGGGGGGACAGATACTCCCTACGAGCAGTACTTC CASSFGGTDTPYEQYF
. TRBJ2-7 16 . TRBV27 TGTGCCAGCAGTTTATCGAATCGCGGGTCCGGTTACGAGCAGTACTTC CASSLSNRGSGYEQYF
TRBD1 TRBJ2-4 15 . TRBV19 TGTGCCAGTAGTACGACAGGGGTTGGCAAAAACATTCAGTACTTC CASSTTGVGKNIQYF
. TRBJ1-4 15 few TRBV11-2 TGTGCCAGCAGCTCCCTCCGGGGGACTAATGAAAAACTGTTTTTT CASSSLRGTNEKLFF
TRBD2 TRBJ2-2 15 . TRBV7-2 TGTGCCAGCATGCTCGGGGGGGCCAACACCGGGGAGCTGTTTTTT CASMLGGANTGELFF
. TRBJ2-5 13 . TRBV29-1 TGCAGCGTTCTTAGCACCTTCCAAGAGACCCAGTACTTC CSVLSTFQETQYF
TRBD1 TRBJ2-7 14 once TRBV5-1 TGCGCCAGCAGCTCCGAGGGGGCCTCCTACGAGCAGTACTTC CASSSEGASYEQYF
TRBD1 TRBJ1-5 18 . TRBV28 TGTGCCAGCACCGGAGTCGAGGGACAGGGGTATAGCAATCAGCCCCAGCATTTT CASTGVEGQGYSNQPQHF
. TRBJ2-5 13 . TRBV6-6 TGTGCCAGCAATCCGTTGGAAGGGGAGACCCAGTACTTC CASNPLEGETQYF
. TRBJ2-5 14 once TRBV6-5 TGTGCCAGCAGATCAGGGACGGCACAAGAGACCCAGTACTTC CASRSGTAQETQYF
. TRBJ2-1 13 . TRBV7-2 TGTGCCAGCAGCTTAATGGGTTACAATGAGCAGTTCTTC CASSLMGYNEQFF
TRBD2 TRBJ2-1 16 . TRBV28 TGTGCCAGCAGTTTTTTTAGCGGGAGAAATGGCAATGAGCAGTTCTTC CASSFFSGRNGNEQFF
. TRBJ1-6 14 . TRBV19 TGTGCCAGTAGTATTCAGGGGCCCAAGCTATCCCTCCACTTT CASSIQGPKLSLHF
. TRBJ2-3 15 . TRBV7-2 TGTGCCAGCAGCTTAGTGGGGGGCCGCGCAGATACGCAGTATTTT CASSLVGGRADTQYF
. TRBJ2-7 13 few TRBV18 TGTGCCAGCTCACCTGGGATGAACTACGAGCAGTACTTC CASSPGMNYEQYF
TRBD1 TRBJ1-3 15 . TRBV19 TGTGCCAGTAGTCATCGACAGGGGGTTGGAAACACCATATATTTT CASSHRQGVGNTIYF
TRBD2 TRBJ2-2 14 . TRBV7-9 TGTGCCAGCAGCCCCGGACTAGCCGCCGGGGAGCTGTTTTTT CASSPGLAAGELFF
. TRBJ1-1 17 . TRBV2 TGTGCCAGCAGTGACATGGGGCGCGGGACCGTGAACACTGAAGCTTTCTTT CASSDMGRGTVNTEAFF
TRBD1 TRBJ2-7 15 . TRBV5-6 TGTGCCAGCAGCTTCAAACAGGGGGCGGTTTACGAGCAGTACTTC CASSFKQGAVYEQYF
TRBD2 TRBJ2-3 15 . TRBV9 TGTGCCAGCAGCGCTAGCGGAACTAGCACAGATACGCAGTATTTT CASSASGTSTDTQYF
. TRBJ1-3 14 . TRBV19 TGTGCCAGTAGTCAGACGCCTGTTGGAAACACCATATATTTT CASSQTPVGNTIYF
. TRBJ2-1 16 . TRBV10-1 TGCGCCAGCAGTGAGTCTGTGGGGGGCTCCTACAATGAGCAGTTCTTC CASSESVGGSYNEQFF
. TRBJ2-5 14 . TRBV7-2 TGTGCCAGCAGCTTACAGGGAGACCAAGAGACCCAGTACTTC CASSLQGDQETQYF
. TRBJ2-1 12 once TRBV30 TGTGCCTGGGCCCGACCCTACAATGAGCAGTTCTTC CAWARPYNEQFF
. TRBJ1-1 16 once TRBV6-1 TGTGCCAGCAGTGAAAGGTTCCTCGAAGGGAACACTGGAGCTTTCTTT CASSERFLEGNTGAFF
. TRBJ1-4 13 . TRBV30 TGTGCCTGGAGTGAGTCAACTAATGAAAAACTGTTTTTT CAWSESTNEKLFF
. TRBJ1-4 13 . TRBV28 TGTGCCAGCAGAGGGGGGGCTAAGGAAAAACTGTTTTTT CASRGGAKEKLFF
. TRBJ2-5 16 . TRBV6-6 TGTGCCAGCAGTTACTCGAAAAGGGAGGTAACAGAGACCCAGTACTTC CASSYSKREVTETQYF
TRBD2 TRBJ2-3 18 once TRBV7-2 TGTGCCAGCAGCTCGGGGACTAGCGGGGGGCTTAGCACAGATACGCAGTATTTT CASSSGTSGGLSTDTQYF
TRBD2 TRBJ2-5 18 . TRBV5-6 TGTGCCAGCAGCCAACCACGCCGGACTAGCGGGGGGCAAGAGACCCAGTACTTC CASSQPRRTSGGQETQYF
. TRBJ1-2 13 . TRBV7-9 TGTGCCAGCAGCCTACACGGCCGCCTTGGCTACACCTTC CASSLHGRLGYTF
TRBD2 TRBJ2-3 16 . TRBV9 TGTGCCAGCAGCGTAGCGGGAGGGGTTAAGACAGATACGCAGTATTTT CASSVAGGVKTDTQYF
TRBD1 TRBJ2-1 16 . TRBV19 TGTGCCAGTAGTAGAAGACAGGGCTCTATCTACAATGAGCAGTTCTTC CASSRRQGSIYNEQFF
. TRBJ1-1 15 . TRBV7-2 TGTGCCAGCAGCTTAGTCTGGGGCTGGAACACTGAAGCTTTCTTT CASSLVWGWNTEAFF
. TRBJ1-3 14 . TRBV18 TGTGCCAGCTCACCTACACAAACTGGAAACACCATATATTTT CASSPTQTGNTIYF
TRBD2 TRBJ2-6 18 . TRBV5-1 TGCGCCAGCAGCTTGGTTGGAGGGGAGGGCTCTGGGTCCAACGTCCTGACTTTC CASSLVGGEGSGSNVLTF